This T cell receptor beta chain was captured in a study of T-cell memory formation after mild COVID-19. Whole-study findings and limits: What remained unconfirmed was the SARS-CoV-2 specificity of second-wave clones peaking on day 37.

This clonotype was observed a handful of times. Antigen: not known. Each CDR3 protein is one row after TCRdb ran MiXCR on the 5' RACE reads. This sample has roughly 150,000 distinct CDR3 sequences, with about 14% found just once. CDR1 SGHRS and CDR2 YFSETQ come from the germline V gene. This CDR3 contains 15 residues. Germline trimming cut 6 bases from V and 6 bases from J; bases unmatched to any gene: 11. The chain uses TRBV5-1 and TRBJ2-1, with 8 bases identical to TRBD2. The sequenced sample was PBMCs or a T cell subset sorted from them (not recorded which). This clonotype was obtained from an adult woman who had mild COVID-19 (a few samples of this study predate the infection). Cell type and time point are not known. The CDR3 DNA is TGCGCCAGCATTGGTATAGCGGGGTCAGGCAATGAGCAGTTCTTC. Translation gives CASIGIAGSGNEQFF.